Each of the 12 T cell receptor beta chains below was sequenced from the same sample in a study of regulatory T cells in long-lasting Graves disease. The time point: newly diagnosed GD, antithyroid drugs for less than 3 months. From PBMCs, RNA was extracted and then used to make the TCR library. iRepertoire HTBI primers and Arm-PCR of CDR3 regions built TCR beta libraries. Each CDR3 protein is one row after TCRdb ran MiXCR on the multiplex PCR reads. The repertoire holds around 250,000 distinct CDR3 sequences, 20% seen once, with roughly 13% in the top ten. Here the sequenced sample was peripheral blood mononuclear cells (PBMCs), taken at new diagnosis, from a patient treated with antithyroid drugs. The receptors stem from a female donor with Graves disease.

This clonotype was observed a handful of times. The CDR3 DNA reads TGCAGCGTTACCGGGACGATGACCACCAATGAGCAGTTCTTC. Its translation: CSVTGTMTTNEQFF. J is TRBJ2-1 and V is TRBV29-1, with D perhaps given as TRBD1 or TRBD2 (5 bases each). The germline CDR1 and CDR2 sequences are SQVTM and ANQGSEA. Trimming stripped 5 bases from V and 6 bases from J, with 17 bases between. The CDR3 runs to 14 residues.

The chain employs TRBV19 and TRBJ2-1; TRBD2 aligns across 7 bases. With 3 bases clipped from V and 1 base from J, the junction kept 0 bases outside the gene matches. The CDR3 runs to 14 residues. Germline CDR1 reads LNHDA; CDR2 reads SQIVND (reference sequence). CDR3 sequence: CASSMGGSYNEQFF. The CDR3 bases are TGTGCCAGTAGTATGGGGGGGTCCTACAATGAGCAGTTCTTC.

Many counts were recorded for this clonotype. The V gene is TRBV6-1, the J gene TRBJ2-7, with 8 bases matching TRBD1. The germline CDR1 and CDR2 sequences are MNHNS and SASEGT. The CDR3 is made up of 17 amino acids. V shed 5 bases, J shed 2 bases, and the junction held 14 bases outside the gene matches. Here the CDR3 DNA reads TGTGCCAGCAGTACGCCGCCGCGGACAGGGACCCCCTACGAGCAGTACTTC. Encoded protein: CASSTPPRTGTPYEQYF.

This clonotype has a count of ten or more. The gene calls are TRBV6-1 and TRBJ2-2; 7 bases align to TRBD2. Trimming cost V 10 bases and J 3 bases; bases outside gene matches: 11. Germline V gene data show CDR1 as MNHNS and CDR2 as SASEGT. This CDR3 has 15 residues. The CDR3 spells CATSEGLFYTGELFF. In DNA, the CDR3 is TGTGCCACCTCGGAGGGACTATTTTACACCGGGGAGCTGTTTTTT.

With regard to this clonotype: A far more abundant clone sits one base away, making this likely a read error. DNA of the CDR3: TGTGCCAGCAGCTTAGAGGTTAGCGGGAGATTTGAGCAGTACTTC. Translating it yields CASSLEVSGRFEQYF. The chain uses TRBV7-2 and TRBJ2-7; TRBD2 agrees at 9 bases. CDR3 size: 15 residues. CDR1 is SGHTA, CDR2 FQGNSA, per germline. Trimming removed 1 base from V and 7 bases from J; junction bases left unmatched: 8.

This clonotype was picked up many times. The chain combines TRBV12-3 or TRBV12-4 with TRBJ2-2; D is unresolved. The CDR3 totals 14 residues. V lost 1 base and J 2 bases, leaving 5 bases between the germline ends. The chain's CDR3 is CASSLVLNTGELFF. The CDR3 nucleotides read TGTGCCAGCAGTTTAGTCCTTAACACCGGGGAGCTGTTTTTT.

This clonotype was detected many times. The chain combines TRBV11-3 with TRBJ2-3, with unresolved D. CDR1 and CDR2 (germline): SGHNT, YENEEA. There are 14 residues in the CDR3. Trimming cost V 4 bases and J 5 bases, with 13 bases left between them. CDR3 sequence: CASSSPTVRDTQYF. CDR3 bases: TGTGCCAGCAGCTCTCCAACTGTGAGAGATACGCAGTATTTT. Variable domain in full (rest from reference TRBV11-3 and TRBJ2-3): EAGVVQSPRYKIIEKKQPVAFWCNPISGHNTLYWYLQNLGQGPELLIRYENEEAVDDSQLPKDRFSAERLKGVDSTLKIQPAELGDSAVYLCASSSPTVRDTQYFGPGTRLTVL.

This clonotype was seen more than once but under ten times. The chain is built from TRBV7-8 and TRBJ2-7, with a possible D match to TRBD2 (7 bases). From germline, CDR1 is SGHVS and CDR2 FQNEAQ. CDR3 length equals 17 residues. V shed 0 bases and J shed 4 bases, with 19 bases lying between them. CDR3 bases: TGTGCCAGCAGCTTAGCGCGGGCTAGGGGGGGCGGGTACGAGCAGTACTTC. Its protein is CASSLARARGGGYEQYF. The whole variable domain, filled in from reference TRBV7-8 and TRBJ2-7, reads GAGVSQSPRYKVAKRGQDVALRCDPISGHVSLFWYQQALGQGPEFLTYFQNEAQLDKSGLPSDRFFAERPEGSVSTLKIQRTQQEDSAVYLCASSLARARGGGYEQYFGPGTRLTVT.

This clonotype came up many times. The V gene is TRBV6-1, the J gene TRBJ1-5; TRBD1 is a possible D gene (5 bases). CDR1 is MNHNS and CDR2 is SASEGT in the germline V gene. V shed 5 bases and J shed 4 bases, with 12 bases lying between them. This CDR3 contains 14 residues. The CDR3 nucleotides read TGTGCCAGCAGTACTGCGGGGGGTAATCAGCCCCAGCATTTT. Amino acids: CASSTAGGNQPQHF.

The chain carries TRBV30 and TRBJ1-1; D is ambiguous. This CDR3 contains 14 residues. Germline assignment: CDR1 GTSNPN and CDR2 SVGIG (reference sequence). Trimming took 0 bases from V and 1 from J, leaving 9 bases between them. CDR3 residues: CAWSVWLPNTEAFF. The DNA for the CDR3 is TGTGCCTGGAGTGTTTGGCTTCCGAACACTGAAGCTTTCTTT.

In this sample, this clonotype turned up a few times. The gene calls are TRBV4-2 and TRBJ1-2; TRBD1 might be the D (5 bases). CDR1 and CDR2 from the germline V gene are LGHNA and YNFKEQ. V was cut by 0 bases and J by 3 bases, with 11 bases left in between. The CDR3 spans 15 residues. CDR3 loop: CASSQDLGQDYGYTF. In nucleotides, the CDR3 is TGTGCCAGCAGCCAAGATTTAGGACAAGACTATGGCTACACCTTC.

This clonotype showed up just a few times. The rearrangement links TRBV12-3 or TRBV12-4 to TRBJ2-3, with 7 bases identical to TRBD1. V lost 6 bases and J lost 2; bases outside the gene matches: 5. This CDR3 contains 14 residues. This CDR3 reads CASRGQGVTDTQYF. The CDR3 DNA reads TGTGCCAGCAGGGGGCAGGGGGTCACAGATACGCAGTATTTT.